This TCR beta chain was found in a study of T cell responses to AZD1222 COVID-19 vaccine. General study findings and limits: A reported finding is that nearly half of spike-specific TCRs target unmutated variant regions. Increased Spike-specific TCR breadth and depth were observed after two AZD1222 doses.

The CDR3 totals 14 residues. V lost 1 base and J lost 3, with 10 bases in between. The germline V gene encodes CDR1 SEHNR and CDR2 FQNEAQ (reference sequence). Generated by immunoSEQ multiplex PCR, the TCRdb table keeps only in-frame clones and is missing some. The table includes more than 95,000 clones, roughly 82% detected once. About this clone: Antigen unknown.

The sequence derives from an adult in good health. J is TRBJ2-7 and V is TRBV7-9; D is unresolved. The sample consisted of peripheral blood, taken on day 0 of AZD1222 vaccination. This chain's CDR3 is CASSLELGLYEQYF. The CDR3, as DNA: TGTGCCAGCAGCTTAGAACTGGGCCTCTACGAGCAGTACTTC.